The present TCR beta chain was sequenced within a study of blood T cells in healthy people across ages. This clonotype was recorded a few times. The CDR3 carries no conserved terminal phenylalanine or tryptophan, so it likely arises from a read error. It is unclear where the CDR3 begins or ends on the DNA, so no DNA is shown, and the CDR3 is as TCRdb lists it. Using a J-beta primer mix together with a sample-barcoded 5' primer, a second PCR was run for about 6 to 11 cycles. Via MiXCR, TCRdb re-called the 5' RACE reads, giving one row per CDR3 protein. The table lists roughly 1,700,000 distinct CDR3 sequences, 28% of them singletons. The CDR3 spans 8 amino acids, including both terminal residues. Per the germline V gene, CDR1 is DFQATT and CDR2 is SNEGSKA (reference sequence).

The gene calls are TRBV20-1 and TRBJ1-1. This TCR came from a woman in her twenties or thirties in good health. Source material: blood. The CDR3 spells CSAREGTL.